The T cell receptor (beta chain) described here comes from a study of regulatory T cells in long-lasting Graves disease (dated by TCRdb to 2020 to 2022). A note on the overall study: Patients with newly diagnosed Graves' disease had been on antithyroid drugs for under 3 months. Persistent Graves' disease patients were compared with newly diagnosed Graves' disease patients by peripheral blood TCR sequencing and RNA sequencing. The study was conducted in China and was registered as a clinical trial. A total of about 33 samples were covered by TCR sequencing, comprising roughly 13 persistent and 20 or so newly diagnosed Graves' disease patients.

General study outcomes and caveats: Only peripheral blood was studied, because thyroid tissue, the primary lesion, was inaccessible. The authors noted that the small sample size was a limitation that may lower accuracy. More public clonotypes were shared among persistent patients (approximately 3,000) than among newly diagnosed patients (966). Persistent Graves' disease patients showed lower TCR Shannon entropy and fewer highly expanded clones than newly diagnosed patients, suggesting clonal expansion. Sequencing and analysis were restricted to the TCR beta chain.

Library prep was done by multiplex PCR. The instrument was an Illumina HiSeq 4000. CDR3 regions were amplified by Arm-PCR with iRepertoire HTBI primers to construct TCR beta libraries. Before sequencing, the PCR products underwent gel purification. For the original study's pipeline: Gene usage analysis of CDR3 amino acid clonotypes used the approximately 62 TRBV and 14 to 15 TRBJ segments found across samples. COPE and FqMerger were used to merge the filtered high-quality paired reads into contigs. Contigs were aligned with BLAST to IMGT TRBV, TRBD and TRBJ reference genes, and CDR3 was defined per IMGT. Any clonotype with a frequency above 0.1% was counted as a highly expanded clone. Shannon entropy was used to measure repertoire diversity, and the Gini coefficient was used to measure V-J evenness. A clonotype was considered public if more than one individual shared it. TCRdb trimmed public reads at Q25 via fastp, called clones via MiXCR and kept in-frame beta chains. Each entry merges the rows of one CDR3 protein and shows their most common DNA and genes. None of the V and J calls come from the authors' own analysis; TCRdb made them. For this sample there are fewer than 650,000 distinct CDR3 sequences; 16% appear just once. Clones ranked in the top ten supply 15% to 20% of the sample.

The time point label here, explained by the study, means: newly diagnosed GD, antithyroid drugs for less than 3 months. For both TCR sequencing and RNA sequencing, RNA was extracted from PBMCs in TRIzol. Graves' disease was diagnosed according to American Thyroid Association guidelines. The patients came from an endocrinology department in Xi'an, China. Each patient gave around 9.2 milliliters of peripheral blood, collected in an EDTA anticoagulant tube. Ficoll Paque Plus density gradient separation was used to isolate PBMCs, and no additional T cell sorting was done. An Agilent 2100 Bioanalyzer and agarose gel were used to assess RNA quality, and a NanoDrop 2000 was used to measure RNA concentration. This clonotype was recorded a few times. Its antigen is still unknown. Qualities for individual bases were not recorded, and no much larger clone is one base off. These data were also filed under a second study, of T cells in Graves' hyperthyroidism and ophthalmopathy. The other study reports the following: Stable Graves' hyperthyroidism was defined as the absence of progression to ophthalmopathy over 18 months of follow-up. Hyperthyroidism patients were newly diagnosed, had a disease duration of under 2 months, and were aged 18 to 65 years. The study excluded patients with uncontrolled infections, other autoimmune diseases, pregnancy or lactation. Diagnoses relied on clinical symptoms, serum thyroxine and TRAb, thyroid ultrasound and orbital computed tomography. For the first round of RT-PCR on the TCR CDR3, the HTBI primer set was used together with the Qiagen OneStep RT-PCR kit. Most expanded thyroid clonotypes (frequency above 0.001) were also detected in blood, suggesting blood repertoires may reflect thyroid immune responses. A model built on a 13 V-J signature distinguished ophthalmopathy from stable hyperthyroidism, reaching about 88% sensitivity and around 81% specificity in cross-validation and 80%/75% in testing. In validation, progression to ophthalmopathy was predicted by the model with almost 71% sensitivity and 72% to 85% specificity, a median of approximately 6.5 months before onset. TCR V-J signatures able to tell the groups apart were searched for in a discovery cohort of some 97 patients, of whom fewer than 45 had Graves' ophthalmopathy and roughly 58 had stable Graves' hyperthyroidism. An independent validation cohort of around 19 hyperthyroidism patients and some 15 patients who later progressed to ophthalmopathy tested prospective prediction of ophthalmopathy. The approximately 98 discovery patients were randomly divided into training and test sets at a 7:3 ratio. In addition, the study compared T-cell repertoires in thyroid tissue and in blood from several Graves' hyperthyroidism patients. After sampling, hyperthyroidism patients received methimazole starting at 30 mg daily, and ophthalmopathy patients received high-dose intravenous methylprednisolone. Libraries were constructed in a second round of multiplex PCR, after which size selection and purification were performed. The libraries were sequenced on an Illumina HiSeq2000 using paired-end 100 bp reads. Raw data were processed with SOAPnuke, discarding reads with adapters, uncalled bases, mean Phred below 15, or no exact constant-primer or identifier match. High-quality paired reads were merged using COPE v1.2.5, and each unique nucleotide sequence was defined as a clonotype. MiTCR v1.1 was used to align clonotypes to the IMGT TRBV, TRBD and TRBJ reference segments. Only V-J combinations with frequency above 0.0001, covering about 99% of repertoires, were analysed. A TCS score was defined as the ratio between F50 (clonal expansion) and ExV (chaos), using BLOSUM62-based TCRdist between CDR3 peptides within each V-J. Welch's t-statistics and random forest reduced roughly 530 V-J features to 10 to 15, which were used in a naive Bayes classifier (R e1071). Sample size was not statistically predetermined, and blinding of investigators to group allocation was not performed. According to the paper, TCR Vbeta CDR3 sequencing was carried out on over 130 peripheral blood samples, which came from fewer than 50 ophthalmopathy, about 75 hyperthyroidism and approximately 17 progressor patients.

Sequenced material: peripheral blood mononuclear cells (PBMCs), taken at new diagnosis, from a patient treated with antithyroid drugs. The receptor was isolated from a woman younger than 45 with Graves disease. Donor details come from another sample of the same person, matched by shared clones.

The DNA is as follows: TGCGCCAGCAGCCAAGGGACAGGCCTCTCTGGGGCCAACGTCCTGACTTTC. It translates as CASSQGTGLSGANVLTF. This receptor chain uses TRBV4-1 and TRBJ2-6; 7 of the junction bases match TRBD1. Counted from cysteine to phenylalanine, this CDR3 has 17 amino acids. The sequence is cut down to CDR3 DNA, 51 bases in frame from base 1. The germline V gene specifies MGHRA as CDR1 and YSYEKL as CDR2. From V the trimming removes 1 base and from J it removes 0 bases, while the gene matches leave 3 bases of the junction unaccounted for.